This T cell receptor (beta chain) was identified in a study of blood T cell repertoires in COVID-19. Sequencing was performed with immunoSEQ multiplex PCR; in TCRdb, only in-frame clones are kept and a portion is missing. The data show under 250,000 clones, around nine tenths seen once. Trimming cost V 1 base and J 6 bases; bases outside gene matches: 9. The CDR3 consists of 17 residues. CDR1 is LGHNA, CDR2 YNFKEQ, per germline. The TCR was taken from a woman in her forties who had been exposed to COVID-19. Sequencing input: PBMCs or T cells enriched from blood (not recorded which). V is TRBV4-2 and J is TRBJ2-3; 11 nucleotides align to TRBD2. This CDR3 is CASSQGGVASGGDTQYF. DNA of the CDR3: TGTGCCAGCAGCCAAGGAGGAGTGGCTAGCGGGGGGGATACGCAGTATTTT.